This is a list of T cell receptor beta chains from one sample in a study of beta chain features in type 1 diabetes. Data came from immunoSEQ multiplex PCR; TCRdb stores just in-frame clones and leaves some out. Seen here are a few hundred thousand clones, approximately 10% observed once, and the top ten hold approximately 1.5%. The sequenced sample consisted of central memory CD4+ T cells from blood. The receptors come from a man between 18 and 35 years old in good health. The CDR3 runs from the conserved cysteine through the conserved F or W. D genes are given only for firm matches. Part of the rows lack a size; the others show once, few, many or a class for expanded clones.

-,TRBJ2-4,TRBD2,TRBV13,CASSLDRGSGDIQYF,TGTGCCAGCAGCTTAGATCGCGGGAGTGGAGACATTCAGTACTTC
few,TRBJ1-5,TRBD1,TRBV5-8,CASSLDIQGASNQPQHF,TGTGCCAGCAGCTTGGACATACAGGGGGCCAGCAATCAGCCCCAGCATTTT
many,TRBJ2-1,-,TRBV7-2,CASSLARRNNEQFF,TGTGCCAGCAGCTTAGCGCGGCGTAACAATGAGCAGTTCTTC
many,TRBJ1-1,-,TRBV30,CAYERNTEAFF,TGTGCCTACGAGAGGAACACTGAAGCTTTCTTT
-,TRBJ2-6,-,TRBV6-6,CASKEGANVLTF,TGTGCCAGCAAAGAGGGGGCCAACGTCCTGACTTTC
few,TRBJ2-7,-,TRBV7-2,CASSPGSQGYEQYF,TGTGCCAGCAGCCCCGGGTCCCAGGGTTACGAGCAGTACTTC
-,TRBJ2-1,-,TRBV5-4,CASSFRDLARNEQFF,TGTGCCAGCAGCTTCCGGGACCTAGCGAGGAATGAGCAGTTCTTC
-,TRBJ2-7,-,TRBV30,CAWSLPGGYEQYF,TGTGCCTGGAGTCTACCAGGGGGGTACGAGCAGTACTTC
-,TRBJ2-7,-,TRBV27,CASSLGPTAGYEQYF,TGTGCCAGCAGTTTAGGCCCGACAGCAGGCTACGAGCAGTACTTC
many,TRBJ2-7,-,TRBV10-3,CAISDLDGSSYEQYF,TGTGCCATCAGTGACTTGGACGGGAGCTCCTACGAGCAGTACTTC
few,TRBJ1-1,TRBD1,TRBV5-1,CASSRDRLLNTEAFF,TGCGCCAGCAGCAGGGACAGACTCCTTAACACTGAAGCTTTCTTT
-,TRBJ1-5,TRBD1,TRBV7-2,CASSPDRGGQPQHF,TGTGCCAGCAGCCCCGACAGGGGAGGTCAGCCCCAGCATTTT
few,TRBJ2-7,-,TRBV5-1,CASSRGRGEQYF,TGCGCCAGCAGCAGAGGACGTGGCGAGCAGTACTTC
few,TRBJ2-1,-,TRBV7-2,CASSLEVFNEQFF,TGTGCCAGCAGCTTAGAGGTGTTTAATGAGCAGTTCTTC
few,TRBJ2-1,-,TRBV4-3,CASSQDQIASEQFF,TGCGCCAGCAGCCAAGATCAAATAGCTAGCGAGCAGTTCTTC
many,TRBJ2-7,TRBD2,TRBV18,CASSPGTSGEQYF,TGTGCCAGCTCACCTGGGACTAGCGGAGAGCAGTACTTC
-,TRBJ2-4,-,TRBV2,CASSLDQGGNIQYF,TGTGCCAGCAGCCTAGACCAGGGTGGGAACATTCAGTACTTC
few,TRBJ2-5,TRBD2,TRBV4-3,CASSQGPSGGYQETQYF,TGCGCCAGCAGCCAAGGACCTAGCGGAGGGTACCAAGAGACCCAGTACTTC
-,TRBJ1-4,-,TRBV4-2,CASSQTYSATNEKLFF,TGTGCCAGCAGCCAAACATACAGTGCAACTAATGAAAAACTGTTTTTT
few,TRBJ2-5,-,TRBV5-1,CASSPQQAQETQYF,TGCGCCAGCAGCCCTCAACAGGCCCAAGAGACCCAGTACTTC
-,TRBJ2-7,TRBD2,TRBV28,CASSLPGTSGMGEQYF,TGTGCCAGCAGTTTACCCGGGACTAGCGGGATGGGTGAGCAGTACTTC
-,TRBJ2-4,-,TRBV6-1,CASSEAQGPNIQYF,TGTGCCAGCAGTGAAGCGCAGGGACCAAACATTCAGTACTTC
few,TRBJ2-1,TRBD2,TRBV9,CASSVGAGGPNSYNEQFF,TGTGCCAGCAGCGTAGGGGCGGGAGGACCCAACTCCTACAATGAGCAGTTCTTC
few,TRBJ2-1,-,TRBV6-1,CASSEGFDLSSYNEQFF,TGTGCCAGCAGTGAAGGATTTGACTTAAGCTCCTACAATGAGCAGTTCTTC
-,TRBJ2-5,-,TRBV4-1,CASSQVRLETQYF,TGCGCCAGCAGCCAAGTCCGCCTAGAGACCCAGTACTTC
few,TRBJ2-3,-,TRBV5-4,CASSFRTTTQYF,TGTGCCAGCAGCTTTCGGACAACAACGCAGTATTTT
many,TRBJ2-3,-,TRBV4-3,CASSQDIGQAGNTQYF,TGCGCCAGCAGCCAAGATATCGGCCAGGCGGGGAATACGCAGTATTTT
-,TRBJ2-3,-,TRBV30,CACAIIDTQYF,TGTGCCTGCGCAATCATCGATACGCAGTATTTT
-,TRBJ2-3,TRBD1,TRBV29-1,CSVEGTGGSTDTQYF,TGCAGCGTTGAAGGGACAGGGGGTAGCACAGATACGCAGTATTTT
-,TRBJ1-2,-,TRBV7-8,CASSEQGRIPYGYTF,TGTGCCAGCAGCGAGCAGGGCCGGATCCCCTATGGCTACACCTTC
many,TRBJ2-7,TRBD2,TRBV11-2,CASSPAAGGPYEQYF,TGTGCCAGCAGCCCCGCAGCGGGAGGCCCCTACGAGCAGTACTTC
few,TRBJ1-5,-,TRBV28,CASDRRNQPQHF,TGTGCCAGTGACAGGAGGAATCAGCCCCAGCATTTT
-,TRBJ2-7,-,TRBV4-3,CASSRDGQSSYEQYF,TGCGCCAGCAGCCGAGACGGACAGTCCTCCTACGAGCAGTACTTC
many,TRBJ1-1,-,TRBV10-3,CAIRSNTEAFF,TGTGCCATCAGGTCGAACACTGAAGCTTTCTTT
-,TRBJ1-1,-,TRBV7-9,CASSLNRDTEAFF,TGTGCCAGCAGCTTAAACAGGGACACTGAAGCTTTCTTT
few,TRBJ2-2,TRBD1,TRBV5-1,CASSLMGQGYTGELFF,TGCGCCAGCAGCTTGATGGGACAGGGGTACACCGGGGAGCTGTTTTTT
-,TRBJ2-5,-,TRBV28,CASSLLRASVKETQYF,TGTGCCAGCAGTTTATTGCGGGCCTCCGTGAAAGAGACCCAGTACTTC
-,TRBJ2-2,TRBD2,TRBV4-2,CASSVGGLAGANTGELFF,TGTGCCAGCAGCGTGGGGGGACTAGCGGGTGCGAACACCGGGGAGCTGTTTTTT
few,TRBJ2-5,-,TRBV9,CASSVVDGETQYF,TGTGCCAGCAGCGTAGTCGATGGAGAGACCCAGTACTTC
-,TRBJ2-1,TRBD1,TRBV25-1,CARDPGTEAYNEQFF,TGTGCCAGAGACCCCGGGACAGAGGCTTACAATGAGCAGTTCTTC
few,TRBJ2-1,-,TRBV27,CASSGGLRYNEQFF,TGTGCCAGCAGTGGGGGACTTCGATACAATGAGCAGTTCTTC
few,TRBJ2-7,-,TRBV6-5,CASSQIQESYEQYF,TGTGCCAGCAGTCAGATCCAGGAGAGCTACGAGCAGTACTTC
-,TRBJ2-7,TRBD2,TRBV4-2,CASSQIPGLAGVEQYF,TGTGCCAGCAGCCAGATACCCGGGCTAGCGGGAGTCGAGCAGTACTTC